This paragraph reports one TCR beta chain. Its antigen has not been determined. Base quality data are lacking; no much larger clone is found one base away. The data belong to a study of T cell responses to AZD1222 COVID-19 vaccine (dated by TCRdb to about 2021). About the full investigation: AZD1222 recipients given second doses at about 4 weeks or at about 12 weeks were pooled, since spike-specific TCR depth and breadth were not found to differ between the two schedules. TCR sequencing was performed for about 250 trial participants, of whom roughly 200 were given two doses of AZD1222 and 26 were given two doses of MenACWY control vaccine. Trial participants were enrolled by age into subgroups of 18-55, 56-69 and 70-plus years, and roughly 160, 29 and 62 TCR-sequenced participants, respectively, were included in these subgroups.

The CDR3 regions of human TCRbeta chains were analyzed by immunosequencing. On the study's bioinformatics: TCRs in the repertoires were compared against a reference library of SARS-CoV-2-specific TCRs that had been generated with the MIRA antigen-specificity platform. Breadth was defined as the fraction of unique TCRs that were SARS-CoV-2-associated, and depth was defined as the fraction of total T cells that were SARS-CoV-2-associated. Using the MIRA data, each spike-specific TCR was mapped to the spike region that the TCR reacts to and placed in a CD4 or CD8 class. Log10-transformed breadth and depth values were compared by one-way ANOVA with Sidak's multiple comparisons tests. Not all clones reach the TCRdb copy of this immuneACCESS table, which keeps in-frame sequences only. Checked studies attribute under half of the gap to unresolved V genes and leave the rest unexplained. The DNA was the basis for D and trimming; V, J and clone size are from that table. The sample table lists about 150,000 clones, roughly 88% of them with a count of one. The biggest ten clones account for roughly 7.3% of the sample.

Trimming at the junction amounts to 3 bases on V and 4 bases on J, and the germline ends lie 9 bases apart. There are 14 amino acids in the CDR3, from cysteine to phenylalanine inclusive. Left in the record is the CDR3 DNA by itself, 42 bases read in frame from the first base. Taken from the germline V gene, the CDR1 and CDR2 loops are MRHNA and SNTAGT. Study-wide findings and limitations: Participants were mostly white British and included more females than males, and it was suggested by the authors that clonal diversity may have been underestimated. Spike-specific TCR breadth and depth rose significantly after two AZD1222 doses compared with day 0 and with MenACWY recipients. Conclusions about previously exposed vaccinees were limited because only six or seven AZD1222 recipients were SARS-CoV-2 seropositive at baseline. The whole spike protein was spanned by vaccine-associated CD4 TCRs, and dominant responses were seen in regions 160-218 and 743-854. Reportedly, almost half of the unique spike-specific TCRs recognized epitopes lying outside the regions that are mutated in the B.1.351 and B.1.1.7 variants. Because no day 14 peak-response samples were available, repertoires were characterized only after the peak T cell response. In the small 56-69-year group, the increase in depth fell short of significance, most likely because of low power.

This sample's time point label indicates: baseline before first vaccination. The vaccinee samples were drawn from two UK trials, COV001 and COV002, one of which was a single-blind randomized controlled phase 2/3 trial testing AZD1222 (ChAdOx1 nCoV-19) in healthy adults. Trial participant PBMC samples were collected at day 0 and day 28 after the second dose for TCRbeta chain sequencing. This TCR derives from an adult in good health. The V and J segments used are TRBV6-4 and TRBJ2-2; TRBD1 is a possible D gene, resting on 5 matching bases. Material: peripheral blood, obtained on day 0 of AZD1222 vaccination. This receptor has the CDR3 CASSDTGPTGELFF. In nucleotide form, the sequence is TGTGCCAGCAGTGATACAGGTCCCACCGGGGAGCTGTTTTTT.